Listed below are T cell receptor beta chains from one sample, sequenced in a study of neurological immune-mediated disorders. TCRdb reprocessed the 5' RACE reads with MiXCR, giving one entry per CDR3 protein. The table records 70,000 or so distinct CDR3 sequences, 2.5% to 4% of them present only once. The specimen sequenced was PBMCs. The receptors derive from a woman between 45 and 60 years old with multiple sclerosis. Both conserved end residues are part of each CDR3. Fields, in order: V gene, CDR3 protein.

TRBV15 CATSTRDRGSEQYF
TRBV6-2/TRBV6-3 CASSSEGYSEQFF
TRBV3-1 CASSQVPSGRREQFF
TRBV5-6 CASGVRSLSNQPQHF
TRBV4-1 CASSQGANTEAFF
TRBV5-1 CASSLGEGTVYEQYF
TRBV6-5 CASSRDAFSEKLFF
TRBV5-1 CASRTPRETDTQYF
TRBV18 CASSRVLADEQFF
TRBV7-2 CASTPGGAGDTEAFF
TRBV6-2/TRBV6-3 CATYPGGGGSNQPQHF
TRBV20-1 CSAGQKETQYF
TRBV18 CASSPLAERGAEAFF
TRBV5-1 CASTTGQTTEAFF
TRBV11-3 CASSLRTGTDTQYF